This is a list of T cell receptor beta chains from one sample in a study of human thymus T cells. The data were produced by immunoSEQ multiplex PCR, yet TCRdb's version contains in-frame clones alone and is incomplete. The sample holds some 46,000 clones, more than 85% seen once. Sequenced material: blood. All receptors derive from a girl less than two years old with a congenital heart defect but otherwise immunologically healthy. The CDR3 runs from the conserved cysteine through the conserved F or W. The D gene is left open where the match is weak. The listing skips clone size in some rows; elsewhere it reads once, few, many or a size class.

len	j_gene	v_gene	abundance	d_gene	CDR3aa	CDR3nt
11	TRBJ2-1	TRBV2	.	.	CASILEVEQFF	TGTGCCAGCATTTTAGAGGTTGAGCAGTTCTTC
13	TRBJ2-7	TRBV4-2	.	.	CASSQGAQNEQYF	TGTGCCAGCAGCCAAGGGGCGCAGAACGAGCAGTACTTC
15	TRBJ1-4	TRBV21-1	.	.	CASSKVGDPNEKLFF	TGTGCCAGCAGCAAAGTTGGGGATCCTAATGAAAAACTGTTTTTT
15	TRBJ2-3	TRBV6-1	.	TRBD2	CASSDGLAGVYTQYF	TGTGCCAGCAGTGACGGCCTAGCGGGAGTCTATACGCAGTATTTT
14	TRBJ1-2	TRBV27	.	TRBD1	CASSFRGQVYGYTF	TGTGCCAGCAGTTTCAGGGGACAGGTCTATGGCTACACCTTC
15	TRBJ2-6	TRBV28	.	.	CASKSGGPGANVLTF	TGTGCCAGCAAGTCCGGGGGCCCTGGGGCCAACGTCCTGACTTTC
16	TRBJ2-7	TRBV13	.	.	CASSLNQGMVSYEQYF	TGTGCCAGCAGCTTAAACCAGGGGATGGTATCCTACGAGCAGTACTTC
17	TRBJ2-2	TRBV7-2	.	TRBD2	CASSFPASGRSNGELFF	TGTGCCAGCAGCTTTCCCGCTAGCGGGAGGTCCAACGGGGAGCTGTTTTTT
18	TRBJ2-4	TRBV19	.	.	CASSIAGRERPAKNIQYF	TGTGCCAGTAGTATAGCCGGACGCGAGAGGCCTGCCAAAAACATTCAGTACTTC
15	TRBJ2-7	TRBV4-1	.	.	CASSQERRDRREQYF	TGCGCCAGCAGCCAAGAAAGGCGGGACCGCCGGGAGCAGTACTTC
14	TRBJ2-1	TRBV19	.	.	CASKGGLGYNEQFF	TGTGCCAGTAAGGGGGGTCTGGGCTACAATGAGCAGTTCTTC
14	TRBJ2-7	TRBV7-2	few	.	CASSLVNGYYEQYF	TGTGCCAGCAGCTTAGTCAACGGATACTACGAGCAGTACTTC
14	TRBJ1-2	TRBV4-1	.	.	CASSQDRGAEGYTF	TGCGCCAGCAGCCAAGATAGGGGGGCCGAGGGCTACACCTTC
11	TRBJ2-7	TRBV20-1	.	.	CSARGGHEQYF	TGCAGTGCTAGAGGGGGGCACGAGCAGTACTTC
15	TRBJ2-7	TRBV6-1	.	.	CASSETTPLSYEQYF	TGTGCCAGCAGTGAAACCACCCCACTCAGCTACGAGCAGTACTTC
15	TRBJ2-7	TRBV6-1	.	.	CASSPWDSNSYEQYF	TGTGCCAGCAGTCCTTGGGACTCCAACTCCTACGAGCAGTACTTC
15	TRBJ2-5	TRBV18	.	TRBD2	CASSPSGGSQETQYF	TGTGCCAGCTCACCCTCCGGGGGGTCCCAAGAGACCCAGTACTTC